This T cell receptor (beta chain) is drawn from a study of CD8+ T cells in alopecia areata (dated by TCRdb to 2017 to 2018). Regarding the study in general: The treated patients, all with moderate-to-severe alopecia areata, were enrolled in an open-label pilot trial of oral tofacitinib given at 5 to 10 mg twice daily. RNA came from the PAXgene miRNA kit for fixed scalp, the miRNeasy kit for PBMCs, and the RNeasy kit for mouse skin. Clonality in the scalp was compared among normal scalp (n=4), patchy alopecia areata scalp (n=8), and alopecia totalis/universalis scalp (n=8). High-throughput TCRbeta sequencing was used to examine T cell clonal expansion in alopecia areata in both the C3H/HeJ mouse model and human patients. Human TCRbeta sequencing covered scalp tissue and sorted CD4+ and CD8+ peripheral blood T cells from patchy and totalis/universalis alopecia areata patients and healthy controls. The SALT score, which quantifies the percentage of affected scalp surface area, was used to measure disease severity in treated patients. Patients stayed on tofacitinib for 6 to 18 months and then had 6 months of follow-up off drug so that delayed response and recurrence could be assessed. TCRbeta CDR3 regions were amplified by immunoSEQ multiplex PCR with 35 Vbeta forward and 13 Jbeta reverse primers. Biopsies were taken from tofacitinib-treated patients at baseline and again at 4 and 24 weeks into treatment, and several of those patients also had a later scalp biopsy. What the authors observed across the whole study: Compared with normal scalp, lesional scalp, particularly in alopecia totalis/universalis, had higher clonality and more expanded CD8+ clones, which suggests antigenic drive. During tofacitinib treatment, many expanded lesional clones remained in scalp and blood, and this persistence may partly explain relapse after treatment is stopped. Shared TCR sequences between patients were less evident than in mice, which may be partly attributable to HLA diversity in the patient population. With tofacitinib, both scalp clonality and the number of expanded CD8+ clones among the top 100 scalp clones went down significantly. Because the treated cohort was small and included a single nonresponder, larger studies are needed to assess links between baseline CD8+ expansion and response. Unlike mouse skin, where gammadelta T cells dominate, normal human skin contains resident alphabeta T cells that get sequenced too, which complicates analysis of the scalp TCR repertoire.

The label giving this sample's time point can be read as: less than five weeks on oral tofacitinib. This specimen's treatment or condition label, interpreted: oral pan-JAK inhibitor, 5-10 mg twice daily. Lesional scalp punch biopsies and peripheral blood were obtained from alopecia areata patients. After PBMCs were isolated by density centrifugation and stained for CD3, CD4 and CD8, a FACSAria was used to sort CD4+ and CD8+ T cells. Points on this clone: Its antigen target is currently unknown. Base qualities are not at hand, and no much larger clone is one base apart.

Libraries came from the immunoSEQ multiplex PCR assay. To provide template for TCR sequencing, every sample had RNA extracted and reverse transcribed into cDNA. SuperScript III was used to make first-strand cDNA, primed with a 2:1 mix of oligo-dT and random hexamers. A synthetic immune receptor repertoire was used to gauge amplification bias, and whatever bias remained was removed computationally. Per the source publication's procedure: Raw reads were preprocessed to remove errors, and CDR3 was defined by IMGT conventions from the conserved cysteine to phenylalanine. Clonality was computed by normalizing Shannon entropy by log2 of the number of productive unique TCRs and subtracting the result from 1. Whether each scalp clone was CD4 or CD8 was inferred by checking scalp TCRbeta sequences against the CD4 and CD8 repertoires from sorted blood. This is the immuneACCESS table as TCRdb keeps it, with only in-frame sequences that have V and J called. A part of the clones is gone; compared with another copy, unresolved V genes explain less than half, and the rest is unexplained. From that table come the V and J calls and clone size; the DNA was used to work out D and trimming. This sample is represented by about 140,000 clones; approximately 86% of them were singletons. In total, the top ten clones hold approximately 13% of the sample.

Trimming removed 2 bases from V and 0 bases from J, leaving 8 bases between the germline ends. From a lookup of the germline V gene (reference sequence), CDR1 and CDR2 are MNHNY and SVGAGI. The CDR3, cysteine through phenylalanine, is 16 amino acids long. The CDR3 DNA has 48 bases and is translated from base 1. This sequence was found in a human donor with alopecia areata. Sequencing was performed on CD8+ T cells sorted from blood, taken at week 4, from a patient treated with tofacitinib. The chain is made from TRBV6-6 and TRBJ2-6, with the D segment identity uncertain. The encoded CDR3 is CASSYGSNSGANVLTF. The nucleotide sequence reads TGTGCCAGCAGTTACGGAAGTAACTCTGGGGCCAACGTCCTGACTTTC.